This is a list of T cell receptor beta chains from one sample in a study of cytomegalovirus exposure and HLA in healthy donors. Measured with immunoSEQ multiplex PCR; TCRdb has only the in-frame clones, and not every one. The sample holds about 150,000 clones, about three quarters seen once. Material for sequencing was PBMCs. All receptors derive from a man aged 40-49 years in good health and CMV-seropositive. CDR3s include the opening cysteine and the closing phenylalanine or tryptophan. A D gene is named only where the DNA matches it firmly. Where a row states a size, it is once, few, many or the class of an expanded clone; other rows omit it.

CDR3 length,clone size,D gene,V gene,J gene,CDR3 protein,CDR3 DNA
16,NA,TRBD1,TRBV6-6,TRBJ1-5,CASGSTDRFKAQPQHF,TGTGCCAGCGGGTCGACGGACAGGTTCAAGGCTCAGCCCCAGCATTTT
12,NA,NA,TRBV5-4,TRBJ1-1,CASSLDSTEAFF,TGTGCCAGCAGCCTGGACAGCACTGAAGCTTTCTTT
13,few,NA,TRBV5-1,TRBJ1-2,CASSLEQYYGYTF,TGCGCCAGCAGCTTAGAACAGTACTATGGCTACACCTTC
13,NA,NA,TRBV13,TRBJ2-7,CASSHLTGYEQYF,TGTGCCAGCAGCCACCTGACTGGCTACGAGCAGTACTTC
15,NA,TRBD1,TRBV19,TRBJ2-5,CASSGTGTAQETQYF,TGTGCCAGTAGTGGAACCGGGACAGCGCAAGAGACCCAGTACTTC
14,NA,NA,TRBV10-1,TRBJ2-3,CASSEWSGTDTQYF,TGCGCCAGCAGTGAGTGGAGCGGCACAGATACGCAGTATTTT
15,once,NA,TRBV9,TRBJ2-7,CASSGGSTLVYEQYF,TGTGCCAGCAGCGGAGGATCCACTTTGGTCTACGAGCAGTACTTC
13,NA,TRBD1,TRBV6-5,TRBJ1-2,CASSNRQGHGYTF,TGTGCCAGCAGCAACAGACAGGGCCATGGCTACACCTTC
14,once,TRBD1,TRBV6-5,TRBJ1-1,CASRQQGSFTEAFF,TGTGCCAGCAGACAACAGGGGTCGTTTACTGAAGCTTTCTTT
13,NA,NA,TRBV28,TRBJ2-5,CASSFKSPYEQYF,TGTGCCAGCAGTTTTAAATCTCCGTATGAGCAGTACTTC